Reported below is one T cell receptor (beta chain). Its matching antigen is unknown. The germline V gene has CDR1 SEHNR and CDR2 FQNEAQ (reference sequence). The CDR3 is 14 residues long. V was pared by 7 bases and J by 3 bases, with 4 bases of the junction left unmatched. This entry comes from a study of OX40 agonist ivuxolimab in advanced cancers. Drawing of blood for sampling happened at baseline, at cycle 4 day 1, and at cycle 7 day 1. Broader study findings: Researchers report that CD8+ T cells had, on average, more expanded clones than CD4+. Also showing low normalized T-cell clonal expansion were some of the nonresponders.

Libraries were prepared by immunoSEQ multiplex PCR; TCRdb keeps only in-frame clonotypes and omits some of them. The sample lists approximately 40,000 clones, 92% occurring once. V is TRBV7-9 and J is TRBJ2-2; 8 nucleotides line up with TRBD2. The sample consisted of CD4+ or CD8+ T cells sorted from blood, taken in a trial of the OX40 agonist ivuxolimab. The source of this sequence is an adult with an advanced solid tumor such as melanoma, head and neck, liver or kidney cancer. The CDR3 reads CASIGRGDTGELFF. In DNA, the CDR3 is TGTGCCAGCATCGGGAGGGGGGACACCGGGGAGCTGTTTTTT. The entire variable domain, with the rest obtained from reference TRBV7-9 and TRBJ2-2, is as follows: DTGVSQNPRHKITKRGQNVTFRCDPISEHNRLYWYRQTLGQGPEFLTYFQNEAQLEKSRLLSDRFSAERPKGSFSTLEIQRTEQGDSAMYLCASIGRGDTGELFFGEGSRLTVL.